This TCR beta chain was captured in a study of cytomegalovirus exposure and HLA in healthy donors. As for the study in general: The roughly 700 first-cohort repertoires shared a platform with the 130 or so validation repertoires, as reported in a later analysis. Study-level points and caveats: Researchers counted some 150 TCR beta chains as cytomegalovirus-associated.

This clone has just a few counts. Its cognate antigen is unknown. Germline V gene lookup returns CDR1 SNHLY and CDR2 FYNNEI. The V segment lost 4 bases and the J segment 3 bases; nucleotides outside the gene matches: 3. The CDR3 consists of 14 residues. Sequenced by immunoSEQ multiplex PCR; TCRdb stores in-frame clones only, minus some. Among 200,000 to 250,000 clones listed, 80% to 90% were seen once. The donors were in the approximately 130-subject validation cohort, distinct from the approximately 670-subject first cohort. Sample: PBMCs. The sequence was obtained from a woman aged 18-30 years in good health and CMV-seropositive. This chain uses TRBV2 with TRBJ2-7, with 10 bases identical to TRBD1. In nucleotides, the CDR3 is TGTGCCAGCAGTGCGGGACAGGGGATCTACGAGCAGTACTTC. It translates to CASSAGQGIYEQYF. The whole variable domain, filled in from reference TRBV2 and TRBJ2-7, reads EPEVTQTPSHQVTQMGQEVILRCVPISNHLYFYWYRQILGQKVEFLVSFYNNEISEKSEIFDDQFSVERPDGSNFTLKIRSTKLEDSAMYFCASSAGQGIYEQYFGPGTRLTVT.